This is a list of T cell receptor beta chains from one sample in a study of T-cell reconstitution after alpha-beta-depleted transplantation in children. One entry per CDR3 protein, called by TCRdb with MiXCR from the PCR reads. The sample has approximately 130,000 distinct CDR3 sequences, about 9.6% seen once. The sample consisted of PBMCs, mostly from graft donor cells, taken 180 days after TCRalphabeta/CD19-depleted stem cell transplant. Receptors originate from a girl less than two years old who had a stem cell transplant for combined immunodeficiency, so the T cells may come from the graft donor. CDR3s include the opening cysteine and the closing phenylalanine or tryptophan. D genes are given only for firm matches. A row's size may be missing; if present it is once, few, many or a size class.

few TRBJ1-1 TRBV20-1 TRBD1 CSATGQGGTEAFF TGCAGTGCTACCGGACAGGGTGGCACTGAAGCTTTCTTT
few TRBJ2-3 TRBV5-1 NA CASSQTPGVSLDTQYF TGCGCCAGCAGCCAGACCCCCGGGGTCTCCTTAGATACGCAGTATTTT
NA TRBJ2-7 TRBV7-8 NA CASSLASFMGQQYF TGTGCCAGCAGCTTAGCCTCATTTATGGGCCAGCAGTACTTC
many TRBJ2-1 TRBV11-2 NA CASSFLAVFNEQFF TGTGCCAGCAGCTTCTTAGCGGTGTTCAATGAGCAGTTCTTC
few TRBJ2-2 TRBV28 NA CASSPRGKSNTGELFF TGTGCCAGCAGTCCCCGCGGCAAGTCGAACACCGGGGAGCTGTTTTTT
NA TRBJ2-1 TRBV11-2 TRBD1 CASSLGSGQGAWSSYNEQFF TGTGCCAGCAGCTTGGGATCGGGACAGGGGGCGTGGAGCTCCTACAATGAGCAGTTCTTC
few TRBJ2-3 TRBV11-2 TRBD2 CASSFSLAGGPGDTQYF TGTGCCAGCAGCTTTAGTCTAGCGGGGGGGCCTGGAGATACGCAGTATTTT
NA TRBJ2-1 TRBV24-1 NA CATSESAGTRRNNEQFF TGTGCCACCAGTGAGTCAGCCGGGACCAGGCGGAACAATGAGCAGTTCTTC
few TRBJ2-1 TRBV18 TRBD2 CASSPTSGRRSYNEQFF TGTGCCAGCTCACCGACTAGCGGGAGAAGGTCCTACAATGAGCAGTTCTTC
NA TRBJ2-1 TRBV12-3/TRBV12-4 NA CASSTPRTPNEQFF TGTGCCAGCAGTACCCCCCGGACACCTAATGAGCAGTTCTTC
few TRBJ2-5 TRBV6-5 NA CASSYSKHGVWETQYF TGTGCCAGCAGTTACTCGAAACACGGCGTCTGGGAGACCCAGTACTTC
NA TRBJ1-2 TRBV15 NA CATSRVWGRGYTF TGTGCCACCAGCAGAGTATGGGGTCGCGGCTACACCTTC
few TRBJ2-2 TRBV7-3 NA CASSLTSTSNTGELFF TGTGCCAGCAGCTTAACAAGTACTTCTAACACCGGGGAGCTGTTTTTT
few TRBJ1-2 TRBV11-2 NA CASSLGDSRVYVGYTF TGTGCCAGCAGCTTAGGCGACAGTAGGGTCTATGTGGGCTACACCTTC
few TRBJ2-2 TRBV4-3 TRBD1 CASSQRTGPNTGELFF TGCGCCAGCAGCCAAAGGACAGGACCGAACACCGGGGAGCTGTTTTTT
few TRBJ2-3 TRBV15 TRBD1 CATSRGPGGWTDTQYF TGTGCCACCAGCAGAGGACCAGGGGGATGGACAGATACGCAGTATTTT
NA TRBJ2-2 TRBV6-2/TRBV6-3 TRBD1 CASTDRATSNTGELFF TGTGCCAGCACGGACAGGGCGACCTCGAACACCGGGGAGCTGTTTTTT
many TRBJ2-1 TRBV7-2 NA CASSFYRELYNEQFF TGTGCCAGCAGCTTTTATCGGGAGTTGTACAATGAGCAGTTCTTC
few TRBJ2-5 TRBV12-3/TRBV12-4 NA CASSLDPPASGETQYF TGTGCCAGCAGTTTAGATCCCCCAGCGAGCGGAGAGACCCAGTACTTC
NA TRBJ2-7 TRBV5-1 TRBD1 CASSTTTGAYEQYF TGCGCCAGCAGCACAACAACAGGGGCCTACGAGCAGTACTTC
few TRBJ1-2 TRBV20-1 TRBD1 CSARVRDRGQANYGYTF TGCAGTGCTAGAGTAAGGGACAGGGGTCAAGCTAACTATGGCTACACCTTC
few TRBJ2-7 TRBV12-5 TRBD2 CASVRAGEKEQYF TGTGCTAGTGTACGGGCGGGAGAAAAGGAGCAGTACTTC
few TRBJ2-1 TRBV6-2/TRBV6-3 NA CASSYGLRRDRRGNNEQFF TGTGCCAGCAGTTACGGATTGCGGAGGGACCGCCGGGGTAACAATGAGCAGTTCTTC
NA TRBJ1-1 TRBV20-1 NA CSASGAGAEAFF TGCAGTGCTAGTGGGGCAGGCGCTGAAGCTTTCTTT
few TRBJ2-7 TRBV6-1 TRBD1 CASTRTGAYEQYF TGTGCCAGCACGCGGACAGGGGCCTACGAGCAGTACTTC